These 29 T cell receptor beta chains share one sample of origin, sequenced in a study of blood T cells in healthy people across ages. With a J-beta primer mix and a sample-barcoded 5' primer, a second PCR ran about 7 to 12 cycles. TCRdb redid the calling of the 5' RACE reads with MiXCR, one entry per CDR3 protein. This sample has 650,000 to 1,000,000 distinct CDR3 sequences; around 36% occur once, and the top ten carry 10% to 15%. Sequenced: blood. The receptors shown here come from a man aged 18 to 29 in good health.

This clonotype was counted many times. This chain links TRBV6-2 or TRBV6-3 with TRBJ2-3, with 14 bases lining up with TRBD2. The germline gives CDR1 MNHEY, CDR2 SVGEGT. The J segment lost 0 bases and the V segment lost 6 bases, leaving 5 bases of the junction unmatched. The CDR3 loop spans 17 amino acids. The CDR3 DNA is TGTGCCAGCAGCCGAGGGACTAGCGGGAGTAGCACAGATACGCAGTATTTT. As protein: CASSRGTSGSSTDTQYF.

This clonotype came up many times. The V gene is TRBV12-3 or TRBV12-4, the J gene TRBJ2-3; 7 bases match TRBD2. The CDR3 covers 13 residues. V dropped 5 bases and J dropped 8; count of bases not matched to a gene: 7. CDR3 region: CASSDRGRGTQYF. DNA of the CDR3: TGTGCCAGCAGTGACAGAGGGAGGGGTACGCAGTATTTT.

Here the CDR3 reads CASSQDLRQHTEAFF. The CDR3 DNA reads as TGCGCCAGCAGCCAAGACTTGAGACAGCACACTGAAGCTTTCTTT. This chain connects TRBV4-1 to TRBJ1-1; weak D call: TRBD1 (5 bases). CDR1 and CDR2 (germline): MGHRA, YSYEKL. This CDR3 is built from 15 residues. Trimming took off 0 bases at V and 3 bases at J, with 11 bases between the two ends.

On this clonotype itself: A much more abundant neighbour one base away suggests this may be a read error. The genes are TRBV4-3 and TRBJ2-6; D might be TRBD2 (5 bases). V was shortened by 1 base and J by 1 base, with 14 bases between the two germline ends. Germline CDR1 reads LGHNA; CDR2 reads YSLEER. CDR3 length equals 18 residues. In DNA, the CDR3 is TGCGCCAGCAGCCAAGTCGTGAGGGTGAGGTCTGGGGCCAACGTCCTGACTTTC. This encodes CASSQVVRVRSGANVLTF.

At least ten counts were recorded for this clonotype. The chain combines TRBV21-1 with TRBJ2-5. TRBV21-1 is termed a pseudogene. The CDR3 covers 14 residues. The CDR3 spells CARYRDQILETQYF. CDR3 DNA sequence: TGTGCCAGGTATAGGGATCAAATTCTGGAGACCCAGTACTTC.

About this clonotype: Since a much larger clone is just one base distant, this may be a read error. The chain recombines TRBV5-1 with TRBJ2-7, with TRBD1 matching 9 bases. The CDR3 has 16 amino acids. After removal of 1 base from V and 7 bases from J, the junction contained 12 bases not matched to a gene. From germline, CDR1 is SGHRS and CDR2 YFSETQ. CDR3 nucleotide sequence: TGCGCCAGCAGCTTGTTTCGGGACAGGGAAGGCAATGAGCAGTACTTC. It encodes CASSLFRDREGNEQYF.

V gene TRBV30 combines with J gene TRBJ2-1; 7 bases are shared with TRBD2. The CDR3 is 14 amino acids. Germline loops: CDR1 GTSNPN, CDR2 SVGIG (reference sequence). The V segment lost 2 bases and the J segment 8 bases; nucleotides outside the gene matches: 9. The CDR3 spells CAWSLGDYQDEQFF. CDR3 coding DNA: TGTGCCTGGAGTCTGGGGGACTACCAAGATGAGCAGTTCTTC.

The chain couples TRBV7-9 to TRBJ2-4, with TRBD1 as a possible D gene (6 bases). The assigned J gene may be wrong: the sequence end matches TRBJ2-7 better. The CDR3 has 15 residues. CDR1 and CDR2 (germline): SEHNR, FQNEAQ (reference sequence). The CDR3 nucleotides are TGTGCCAGCAGCGCCGCCGGGACAAGTAGCTACGAGCAGTACTTC. This codes for CASSAAGTSSYEQYF.

The table lists this clonotype with many counts. The V gene is TRBV10-3, the J gene TRBJ2-5; 7 nucleotides line up with TRBD1. The CDR3 spans 14 residues. Trimming at V came to 10 bases and at J to 3 bases, leaving 11 bases not matched to a gene. In germline, CDR1 is ENHRY, CDR2 SYGVKD. This CDR3 reads CATKTGHWEETQYF. The CDR3 region has the DNA TGTGCCACTAAGACAGGGCATTGGGAAGAGACCCAGTACTTC.

V and J are TRBV7-2 and TRBJ2-7; D is ambiguous. Germline CDR1 is SGHTA and CDR2 is FQGNSA. The CDR3 covers 15 residues. Trimming removed 5 bases at V and 0 bases at J, with 14 bases between. The CDR3: CASSLSGSFSYEQYF. CDR3 coding DNA: TGTGCCAGCAGCCTCTCAGGAAGTTTCTCCTACGAGCAGTACTTC.

This clonotype occurred a few times. The rearrangement joins TRBV6-5 to TRBJ1-5; D remains ambiguous. CDR3 length: 18 residues. Germline V gene data show CDR1 as MNHEY and CDR2 as SVGAGI. The germline V and J ends were trimmed by 4 bases and 0 bases, with 19 bases remaining between them. CDR3 region: CASSSKPLTGYSNQPQHF. DNA of the CDR3: TGTGCCAGCAGTTCAAAGCCCTTGACCGGATATAGCAATCAGCCCCAGCATTTT.

Only a few counts were recorded for this clonotype. This chain links TRBV12-3 or TRBV12-4 with TRBJ1-1; D is unresolved. Trimming removed 5 bases from V and 3 bases from J, with 10 bases in between. This CDR3 spans 13 amino acids. CDR3 sequence: CASSSRVYTEAFF. The DNA of the CDR3 is TGTGCCAGCAGTAGTAGGGTATACACTGAAGCTTTCTTT.

The chain is built from TRBV6-6 and TRBJ1-2; 7 bases are a match to TRBD1. The J segment lost 4 bases and the V segment lost 6 bases, leaving 5 bases of the junction unmatched. Per the germline V gene, CDR1 is MNHNY and CDR2 is SVGAGI (reference sequence). The CDR3 has 13 residues. The CDR3 loop is CASSWDSGYGYTF. The DNA of the CDR3 is TGTGCCAGCAGCTGGGACAGTGGCTATGGCTACACCTTC.

The rearrangement links TRBV9 to TRBJ1-5; no definite D call. The V end was cut by 3 bases, the J end by 0 bases, with 13 bases between. The CDR3 has 16 residues. Germline lookup yields CDR1 SGDLS and CDR2 YYNGEE. CDR3 nucleotides: TGTGCCAGCAGCGCAGGCGCGGCAAATAGCAATCAGCCCCAGCATTTT. Its translation: CASSAGAANSNQPQHF.

V usage is TRBV10-2 and J usage is TRBJ1-1; maybe TRBD1 (5 bases). CDR1 is WSHSY, CDR2 SAAADI, per germline. The CDR3 is made up of 14 amino acids. Trimming cost V 3 bases and J 5 bases, with 13 bases left between them. The CDR3 sequence: CASSDPGRSTEAFF. The CDR3 DNA reads as TGCGCCAGCAGTGACCCGGGGCGAAGTACTGAAGCTTTCTTT.

As concerns this clonotype: Just one base apart from a much larger clone, this may be a read error. The chain links TRBV2 to TRBJ2-5; D call uncertain. Trimming shortened V by 7 bases and J by 2 bases, and 8 bases separated the two germline ends. The germline CDR1 and CDR2 sequences are SNHLY and FYNNEI. There are 12 residues in the CDR3. CDR3 region: CASTTEQETQYF. As DNA, the CDR3 is TGTGCCAGCACCACGGAACAAGAGACCCAGTACTTC.

In regard to this clonotype: A much larger clonotype is one base distant, so this may be a read error. The genes are TRBV20-1 and TRBJ2-3, with D possibly being TRBD1 or TRBD2 (5 bases each). The CDR3 runs to 15 residues. Germline loops: CDR1 DFQATT, CDR2 SNEGSKA (reference sequence). Written as DNA, the CDR3 is TGCGGTGCTAGTAAACCTTCCTCGGGGCGGGATACGCAGTATTTT. Its protein is CGASKPSSGRDTQYF.

The chain uses TRBV7-2 and TRBJ1-1; 8 nucleotides match TRBD1. With V trimmed by 2 bases and J by 4 bases, 3 bases remained unmatched. The CDR3 covers 14 residues. CDR1 and CDR2 (germline): SGHTA, FQGNSA. The CDR3 reads CASSLQGAITEAFF. The DNA of the CDR3 is TGTGCCAGCAGCTTACAGGGGGCGATCACTGAAGCTTTCTTT.

In regard to this clonotype: The limits of the CDR3 on the DNA are not certain, so only TCRdb's listed CDR3 is given. This sequence joins TRBV7-2 and TRBJ2-2; the D call of TRBD1 is as the table states it, not checked on the DNA. Germline CDR1 SGHTA, CDR2 FQGNSA. The CDR3 has 16 amino acids, counting both end residues. Here the CDR3 reads CASSTKTGRRAGELFF.

This clonotype has ten or more counts. The chain uses TRBV29-1 and TRBJ2-1, with D possibly TRBD1 on 7 matching bases. V dropped 1 base and J dropped 4 bases, with 17 bases sitting between them. CDR3 length: 16 amino acids. Germline CDR1 SQVTM, CDR2 ANQGSEA. The CDR3 region has the DNA TGCAGCGTTGAAGGGGGGGACAGCTACCCGTACAATGAGCAGTTCTTC. It yields the protein CSVEGGDSYPYNEQFF.

The chain employs TRBV6-5 and TRBJ1-2, with unresolved D. This CDR3 has 16 residues. V shed 5 bases and J shed 7 bases, with 23 bases lying between them. Germline CDR1 is MNHEY and CDR2 is SVGAGI. In DNA form, the CDR3 reads TGTGCCAGCAGTCCCATAGAGGTTTCCCAATCTGGTGGCTACACCTTC. This sequence encodes CASSPIEVSQSGGYTF.

The V call is TRBV6-2 or TRBV6-3, the J call TRBJ2-3, with D possibly TRBD2 on 5 matching bases. The germline V gene encodes CDR1 MNHEY and CDR2 SVGEGT. V lost 2 bases and J 3 bases, leaving 18 bases between the germline ends. The CDR3 has 17 amino acids. CDR3 loop: CASSYRGRPPATDTQYF. CDR3 in DNA: TGTGCCAGCAGTTACCGCGGGCGCCCCCCTGCGACAGATACGCAGTATTTT.

On this clonotype: Just one base apart from a much larger clone, this may be a read error. The chain recombines TRBV6-6 with TRBJ2-1; unclear D gene. CDR1 and CDR2 (germline): MNHNY, SVGAGI (reference sequence). Trimming shortened V by 4 bases and J by 10 bases, and 11 bases separated the two germline ends. The CDR3 is made up of 12 amino acids. In DNA, the CDR3 is TGTGCCAGCAGTTTCCCCTTGGACGAGCAGTTCTTC. It encodes CASSFPLDEQFF.

This clonotype was observed a few times. This chain uses TRBV5-1 with TRBJ2-5; 9 nucleotides align to TRBD1. After removal of 4 bases from V and 4 bases from J, the junction contained 17 bases not matched to a gene. Germline V gene sequence: CDR1 SGHRS, CDR2 YFSETQ. The CDR3 runs to 18 residues. CDR3 protein: CASSRPSRTGQGGETQYF. CDR3 coding DNA: TGCGCCAGCAGCCGGCCTTCTCGTACGGGACAGGGAGGAGAGACCCAGTACTTC.

The gene calls are TRBV5-1 and TRBJ2-1; 10 nucleotides align to TRBD1. Unmatched junction bases numbered 6, after V lost 3 bases and J lost 6 bases. The CDR3 has 15 residues. Germline V gene data show CDR1 as SGHRS and CDR2 as YFSETQ. The CDR3 protein is CASSWLGQGLNEQFF. The CDR3 nucleotides are TGCGCCAGCAGCTGGCTGGGACAGGGGCTCAATGAGCAGTTCTTC.

As to this clonotype: The germline gene is not matched at one end of the junction; a read error may be the cause. The chain carries TRBV7-9 and TRBJ1-6, with D possibly matching TRBD1 (6 bases). CDR1 is SEHNR and CDR2 is FQNEAQ in the germline V gene (reference sequence). The CDR3 is 16 residues long. CDR3 loop: CASSHLSDSLNSPPHF. The CDR3 DNA sequence: TGTGCCAGCAGCCATCTTTCGGACAGCTTAAATTCACCCCCCCACTTT.

About this clonotype: A much larger clone sits a single nucleotide away, making a read error possible. This sequence joins TRBV5-1 and TRBJ1-6; D unclear. The CDR3 runs to 12 residues. Germline assignment: CDR1 SGHRS and CDR2 YFSETQ. The CDR3 region is CASSLENSPPHF. DNA of the CDR3: TGCGCCAGCAGCTTGGAGAATTCACCCCCCCACTTT.

The genes are TRBV6-2 or TRBV6-3 and TRBJ2-5, with D possibly called TRBD1 or TRBD2 (6 bases each). The J call is doubtful: the DNA matches TRBJ2-7 better. Germline V gene data show CDR1 as MNHEY and CDR2 as SVGEGT. The CDR3 spans 14 residues. CDR3 sequence reads: CASRRLADSYEQYF. CDR3 in DNA: TGTGCCAGCCGACGATTAGCGGACAGCTACGAGCAGTACTTC.

The chain recombines TRBV27 with TRBJ2-4, with D possibly matching TRBD2 (7 bases). The J call may be mistaken, given a closer DNA end match to TRBJ2-7. Germline V gives CDR1 MNHEY, CDR2 SMNVEV (reference sequence). The CDR3 is 17 amino acids. CDR3: CASSSTLTARGGHEQYF. The CDR3 DNA reads TGTGCCAGCAGTTCCACCCTAACAGCAAGGGGGGGTCACGAGCAGTACTTC.